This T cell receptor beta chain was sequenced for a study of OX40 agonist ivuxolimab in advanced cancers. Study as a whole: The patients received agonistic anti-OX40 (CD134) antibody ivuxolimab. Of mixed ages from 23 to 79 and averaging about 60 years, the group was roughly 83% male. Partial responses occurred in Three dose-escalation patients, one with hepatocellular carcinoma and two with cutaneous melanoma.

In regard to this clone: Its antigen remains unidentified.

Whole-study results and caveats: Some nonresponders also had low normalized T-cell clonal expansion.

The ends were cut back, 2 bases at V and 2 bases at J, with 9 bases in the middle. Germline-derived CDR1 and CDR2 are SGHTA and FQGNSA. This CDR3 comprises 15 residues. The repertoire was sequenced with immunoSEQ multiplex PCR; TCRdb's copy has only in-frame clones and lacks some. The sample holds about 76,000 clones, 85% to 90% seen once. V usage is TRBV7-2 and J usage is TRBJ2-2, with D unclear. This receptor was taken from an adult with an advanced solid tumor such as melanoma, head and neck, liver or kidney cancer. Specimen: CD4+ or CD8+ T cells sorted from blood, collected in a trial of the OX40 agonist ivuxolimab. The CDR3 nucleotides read TGTGCCAGCAGCTTACAGGCGACCAACACCGGGGAGCTGTTTTTT. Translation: CASSLQATNTGELFF.